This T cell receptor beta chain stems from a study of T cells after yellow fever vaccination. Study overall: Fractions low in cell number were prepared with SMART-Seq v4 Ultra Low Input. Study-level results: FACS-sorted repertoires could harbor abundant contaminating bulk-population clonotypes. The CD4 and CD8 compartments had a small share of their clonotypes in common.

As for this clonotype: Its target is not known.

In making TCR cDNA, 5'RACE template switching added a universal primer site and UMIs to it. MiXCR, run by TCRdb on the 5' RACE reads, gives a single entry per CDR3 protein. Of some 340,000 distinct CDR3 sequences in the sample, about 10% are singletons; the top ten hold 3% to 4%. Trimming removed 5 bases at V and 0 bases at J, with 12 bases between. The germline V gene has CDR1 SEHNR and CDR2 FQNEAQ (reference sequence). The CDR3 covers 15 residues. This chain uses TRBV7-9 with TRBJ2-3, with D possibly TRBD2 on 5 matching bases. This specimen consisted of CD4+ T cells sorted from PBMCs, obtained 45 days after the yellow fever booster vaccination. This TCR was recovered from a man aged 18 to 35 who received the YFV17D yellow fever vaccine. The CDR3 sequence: CASSDGDTSTDTQYF. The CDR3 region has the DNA TGTGCCAGCAGCGACGGGGATACTAGCACAGATACGCAGTATTTT.